This T cell receptor (beta chain) was found in a study of blood T cell repertoires in COVID-19. Study at large: The samples span acute and convalescent COVID-19 from the United States, Italy and Spain. From T cells, B-cell-depleted T cells, or PBMCs came the material, which was cDNA or gDNA.

The CDR3 spans 14 residues. Germline V gene sequence: CDR1 KGHDR, CDR2 SFDVKD. The ends were cut back, 4 bases at V and 1 base at J, with 8 bases in the middle. As handled by the study authors: Estimation of nucleated cell counts relied on the amplification of reference gene primers. Using immunoSEQ multiplex PCR, the repertoire was profiled, and TCRdb retains in-frame clones only, with some absent. V, J and clone size were drawn from that table, and D and trimming were deduced from the DNA. The repertoire holds around 170,000 clones, with 70% to 90% as singletons. This receptor was obtained from a man between 50 and 59 years old with active or convalescent COVID-19. Sequencing was carried out using peripheral blood. This rearrangement joins TRBV24-1 to TRBJ2-3; possibly TRBD1 for D (5 bases). The CDR3 DNA reads as TGTGCCACCAGTGAAGCAGGGCGCACAGATACGCAGTATTTT. Residues: CATSEAGRTDTQYF.